Sequencing of this T cell receptor beta chain was carried out in a study of persistence of HIV-infected CD4 T cells. The study, taken as a whole, reports: Degenerate expanded CDR3beta sequences were enriched among CMV- and Gag-responding cells.

A note on this clone: The antigen is not known.

Germline V lookup: CDR1 SGHNT, CDR2 YYREEE (reference sequence). The CDR3 totals 15 residues. Trimming shortened V by 4 bases and J by 1 base, and 12 bases separated the two germline ends. Overlapping HIV-1 Gag 15-mer peptides at around 1 ug per peptide per mL were used. Responding CD4+ T cells were sorted by upregulation of both CD40 ligand and CD69. CD8-depleted PBMCs were stimulated 15 to 20 hours with anti-CD28/CD49d costimulation, CD40-blocking antibody and enfuvirtide. The immunoSEQ assay was version 4, run in survey mode. The data were produced by immunoSEQ multiplex PCR, yet TCRdb's version contains in-frame clones alone and is incomplete. The data show about 30,000 clones, with roughly 71% seen just once and 1.4% held by the top ten.

The chain is built from TRBV5-4 and TRBJ2-4; D is possibly TRBD1 (5 bases). This clonotype was obtained from an adult man with HIV who was CMV-seropositive. Sequenced material: CD4+ T cells sorted from PBMCs after approximately 20-hour stimulation, taken from a patient who received antiretroviral therapy. DNA for the CDR3: TGTGCCAGCAGCCCGGAGTCAGGGGCCAAAAACATTCAGTACTTC. Translating gives CASSPESGAKNIQYF.